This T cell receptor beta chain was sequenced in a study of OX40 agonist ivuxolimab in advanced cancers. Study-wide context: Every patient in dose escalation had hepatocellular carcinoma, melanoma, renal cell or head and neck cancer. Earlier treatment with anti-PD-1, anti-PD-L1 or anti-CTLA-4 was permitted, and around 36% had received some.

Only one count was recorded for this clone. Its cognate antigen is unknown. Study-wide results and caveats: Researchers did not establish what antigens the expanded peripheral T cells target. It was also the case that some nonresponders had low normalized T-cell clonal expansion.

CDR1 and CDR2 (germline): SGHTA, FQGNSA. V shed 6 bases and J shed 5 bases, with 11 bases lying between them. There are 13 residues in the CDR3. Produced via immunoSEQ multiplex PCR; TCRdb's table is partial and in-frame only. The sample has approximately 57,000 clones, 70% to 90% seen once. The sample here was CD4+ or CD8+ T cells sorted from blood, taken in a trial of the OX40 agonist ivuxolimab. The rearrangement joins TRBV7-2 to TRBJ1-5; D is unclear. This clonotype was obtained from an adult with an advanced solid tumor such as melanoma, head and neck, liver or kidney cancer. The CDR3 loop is CASSPTLDQPQHF. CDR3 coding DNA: TGTGCCAGCAGTCCCACACTAGATCAGCCCCAGCATTTT.